This T cell receptor (beta chain) originates from a study of siplizumab effects on memory and regulatory T cells. Notes on the study in general: It was not possible to assign a naive or memory phenotype to roughly 80-95% of proliferating CD4+ or CD8+ clones.

A remark on this clone: No antigen is known for it. Other DNA sequences in the same sample also yield this CDR3.

The protocol was immunoSEQ multiplex PCR, while the TCRdb copy is restricted to in-frame clones and leaves out a portion. This table holds nearly 95,000 clones, about 94% found once. This sequence was found in a human donor in good health. The sequenced material came from non-Treg CD4+ T cells sorted from blood.

CDR3 loop: CAWSLGQLNTEAFF. The DNA for the CDR3 is TGTGCCTGGAGTTTGGGACAGCTAAACACTGAAGCTTTCTTT. The gene calls are TRBV30 and TRBJ1-1; 7 bases align to TRBD1. V shed 2 bases, J shed 2 bases, and the junction held 5 bases outside the gene matches. Germline lookup yields CDR1 GTSNPN and CDR2 SVGIG (reference sequence). This CDR3 contains 14 residues.